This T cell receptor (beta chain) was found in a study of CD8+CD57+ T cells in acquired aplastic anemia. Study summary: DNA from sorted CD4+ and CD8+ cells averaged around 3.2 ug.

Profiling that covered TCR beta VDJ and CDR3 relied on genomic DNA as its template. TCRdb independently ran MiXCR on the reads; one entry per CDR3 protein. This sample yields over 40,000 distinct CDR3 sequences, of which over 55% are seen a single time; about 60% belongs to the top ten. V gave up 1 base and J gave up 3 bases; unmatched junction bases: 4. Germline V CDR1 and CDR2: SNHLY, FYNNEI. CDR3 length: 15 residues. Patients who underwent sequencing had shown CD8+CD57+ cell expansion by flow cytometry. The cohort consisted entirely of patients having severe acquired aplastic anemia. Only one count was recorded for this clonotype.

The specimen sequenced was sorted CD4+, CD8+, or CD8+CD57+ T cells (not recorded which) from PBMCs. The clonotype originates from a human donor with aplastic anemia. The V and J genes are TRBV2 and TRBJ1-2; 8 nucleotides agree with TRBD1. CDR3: CASSEGTGRYYGYTF. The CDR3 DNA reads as TGTGCCAGCAGTGAAGGGACAGGGAGGTACTATGGCTACACCTTC. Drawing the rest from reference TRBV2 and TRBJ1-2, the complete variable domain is EPEVTQTPSHQVTQMGQEVILRCVPISNHLYFYWYRQILGQKVEFLVSFYNNEISEKSEIFDDQFSVERPDGSNFTLKIRSTKLEDSAMYFCASSEGTGRYYGYTFGSGTRLTVV.